The clone carrying this T cell receptor (beta chain) has ten or more counts. The sample originates from a study of regulatory T cells in long-lasting Graves disease. Time point denoted: newly diagnosed GD, antithyroid drugs for less than 3 months. The TCR library was made from RNA that had been extracted from PBMCs in TRIzol. CDR3-region Arm-PCR and iRepertoire HTBI primers produced the TCR beta libraries. TCRdb processed the multiplex PCR reads anew with MiXCR; each CDR3 protein has one entry. The sample contains 300,000 to 400,000 distinct CDR3 sequences, over 15% of which appear only once. This specimen was peripheral blood mononuclear cells (PBMCs), taken at new diagnosis, from a patient treated with antithyroid drugs. The sequence was obtained from a female donor with Graves disease.

CDR3 nucleotides: TGTGCCAGCCATCGTTCTGCGGGAGGGGATACGCAGTATTTT. It specifies CASHRSAGGDTQYF. The V call is TRBV2, the J call TRBJ2-3, with 9 nucleotides matching TRBD2. Germline V gene data show CDR1 as SNHLY and CDR2 as FYNNEI. V shed 8 bases, J shed 6 bases, and the junction held 9 bases outside the gene matches. The CDR3 sequence is 14 residues long.